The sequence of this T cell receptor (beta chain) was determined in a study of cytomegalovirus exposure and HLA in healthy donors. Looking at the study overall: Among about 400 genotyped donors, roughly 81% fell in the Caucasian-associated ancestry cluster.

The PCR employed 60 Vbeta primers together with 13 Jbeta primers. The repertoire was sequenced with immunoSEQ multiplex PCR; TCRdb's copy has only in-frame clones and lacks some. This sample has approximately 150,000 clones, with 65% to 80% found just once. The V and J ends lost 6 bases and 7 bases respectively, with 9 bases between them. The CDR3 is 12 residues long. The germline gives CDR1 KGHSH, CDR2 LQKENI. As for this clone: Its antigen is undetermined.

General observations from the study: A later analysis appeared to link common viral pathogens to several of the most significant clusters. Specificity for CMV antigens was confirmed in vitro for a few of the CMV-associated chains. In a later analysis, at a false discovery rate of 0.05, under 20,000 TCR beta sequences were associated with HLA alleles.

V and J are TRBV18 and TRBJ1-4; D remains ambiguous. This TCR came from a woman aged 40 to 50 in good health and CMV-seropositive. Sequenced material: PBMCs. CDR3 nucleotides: TGTGCCAGCTCCCCCTCCCGTGAAAAACTGTTTTTT. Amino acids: CASSPSREKLFF.